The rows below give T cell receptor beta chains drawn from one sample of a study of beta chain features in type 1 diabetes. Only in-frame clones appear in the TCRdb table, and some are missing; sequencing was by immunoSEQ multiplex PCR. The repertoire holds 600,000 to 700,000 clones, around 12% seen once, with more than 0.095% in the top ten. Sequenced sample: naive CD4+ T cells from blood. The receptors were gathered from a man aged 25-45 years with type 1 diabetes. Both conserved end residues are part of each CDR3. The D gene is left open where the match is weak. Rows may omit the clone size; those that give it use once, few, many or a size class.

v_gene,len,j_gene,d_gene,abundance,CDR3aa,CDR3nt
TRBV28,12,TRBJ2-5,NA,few,CASSLVFETQYF,TGTGCCAGCAGTTTAGTTTTCGAGACCCAGTACTTC
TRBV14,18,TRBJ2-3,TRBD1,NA,CASSQVSAGTGDRHTQYF,TGTGCCAGCAGCCAAGTATCGGCCGGGACAGGGGATCGGCATACGCAGTATTTT
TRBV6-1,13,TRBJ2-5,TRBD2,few,CASRRTREETQYF,TGTGCCAGCAGACGGACTAGAGAAGAGACCCAGTACTTC
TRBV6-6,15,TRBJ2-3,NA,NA,CASSSGLYSTDTQYF,TGTGCCAGCAGCTCGGGACTCTATAGCACAGATACGCAGTATTTT
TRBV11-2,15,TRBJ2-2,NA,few,CASSSASGYTGELFF,TGTGCCAGCAGCTCCGCGTCGGGGTACACCGGGGAGCTGTTTTTT
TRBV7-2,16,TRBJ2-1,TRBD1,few,CASSGPGQGSYNEQFF,TGTGCCAGCAGCGGCCCCGGACAGGGCTCTTACAATGAGCAGTTCTTC
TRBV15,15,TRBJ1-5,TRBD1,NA,CAVAQGDYSNQPQHF,TGTGCCGTCGCACAGGGGGATTATAGCAATCAGCCCCAGCATTTT
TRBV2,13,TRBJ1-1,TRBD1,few,CASSRQGVPEAFF,TGTGCCAGCAGTCGGCAGGGGGTGCCTGAAGCTTTCTTT
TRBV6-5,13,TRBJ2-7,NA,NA,CASSYDGQYEQYF,TGTGCCAGCAGTTACGACGGGCAGTACGAGCAGTACTTC
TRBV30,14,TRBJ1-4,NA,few,CAWSAGATNEKLFF,TGTGCCTGGAGTGCCGGCGCAACTAATGAAAAACTGTTTTTT
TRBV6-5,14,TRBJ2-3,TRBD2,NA,CASTSTGGPNTQYF,TGTGCCAGCACCTCAACGGGGGGGCCCAATACGCAGTATTTT
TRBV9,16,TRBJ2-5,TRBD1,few,CASSVAARGPRETQYF,TGTGCCAGCAGCGTAGCGGCCAGGGGGCCGCGAGAGACCCAGTACTTC
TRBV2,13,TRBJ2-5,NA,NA,CAARRGVVETQYF,TGTGCCGCCAGGAGGGGGGTCGTAGAGACCCAGTACTTC
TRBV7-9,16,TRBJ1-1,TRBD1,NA,CASSLGDRSENTEAFF,TGTGCCAGCAGCTTAGGGGACAGAAGCGAGAACACTGAAGCTTTCTTT
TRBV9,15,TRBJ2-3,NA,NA,CASSVGSGSTDTQYF,TGTGCCAGCAGCGTAGGGTCGGGAAGCACAGATACGCAGTATTTT
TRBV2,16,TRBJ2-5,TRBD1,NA,CASSVQWTGAGETQYF,TGTGCCAGCAGTGTACAGTGGACAGGGGCAGGGGAGACCCAGTACTTC
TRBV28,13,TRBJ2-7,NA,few,CASSSGIPYEQYF,TGTGCCAGCAGTTCAGGGATCCCCTACGAGCAGTACTTC
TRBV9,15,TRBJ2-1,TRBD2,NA,CASSPGLAGQGEQFF,TGTGCCAGCAGCCCGGGACTAGCGGGGCAGGGTGAGCAGTTCTTC
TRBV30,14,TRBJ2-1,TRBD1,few,CAALTGGGYNEQFF,TGTGCCGCCTTAACAGGGGGCGGCTACAATGAGCAGTTCTTC
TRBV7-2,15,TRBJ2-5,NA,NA,CASSPADLRGETQYF,TGTGCCAGCAGCCCCGCCGACTTAAGGGGAGAGACCCAGTACTTC
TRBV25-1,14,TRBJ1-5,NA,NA,CASSDYRDHQPQHF,TGTGCCAGCAGTGACTACAGGGACCATCAGCCCCAGCATTTT
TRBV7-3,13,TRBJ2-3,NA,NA,CASSFGEQDTQYF,TGTGCCAGCAGCTTCGGAGAACAAGATACGCAGTATTTT
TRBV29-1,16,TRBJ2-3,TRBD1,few,CSVEDRQGARPDTQYF,TGCAGCGTTGAAGATCGGCAGGGGGCGCGGCCAGATACGCAGTATTTT
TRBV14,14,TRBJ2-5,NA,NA,CASSHLAYQETQYF,TGTGCCAGCAGCCACTTAGCGTACCAAGAGACCCAGTACTTC
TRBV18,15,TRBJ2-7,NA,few,CASSLGQSDNYEQYF,TGTGCCAGCTCACTAGGACAGTCCGACAACTACGAGCAGTACTTC
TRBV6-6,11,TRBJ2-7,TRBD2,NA,CASRSGGEQYF,TGTGCCAGCAGAAGCGGGGGCGAGCAGTACTTC
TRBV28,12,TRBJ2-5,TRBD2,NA,CASSSPAGGPYF,TGTGCCAGCAGTTCCCCTGCGGGGGGGCCGTACTTC
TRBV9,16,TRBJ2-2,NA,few,CASSVLDGANTGELFF,TGTGCCAGCAGCGTACTAGACGGTGCGAACACCGGGGAGCTGTTTTTT
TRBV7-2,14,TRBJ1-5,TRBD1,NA,CASSSGTGNQPQHF,TGTGCCAGCAGCTCCGGGACAGGGAATCAGCCCCAGCATTTT
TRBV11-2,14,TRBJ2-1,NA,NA,CASSLGMGWNEQFF,TGTGCCAGCAGCTTAGGAATGGGGTGGAATGAGCAGTTCTTC
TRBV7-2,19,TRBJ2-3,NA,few,CASSSRLRGQGGSVDTQYF,TGTGCCAGCAGCTCCCGACTCCGGGGGCAGGGGGGGTCTGTAGATACGCAGTATTTT
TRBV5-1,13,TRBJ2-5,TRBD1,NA,CASRTGGMETQYF,TGCGCCAGCAGGACAGGGGGCATGGAGACCCAGTACTTC
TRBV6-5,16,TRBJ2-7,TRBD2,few,CASSYEGSGRSYEQYF,TGTGCCAGCAGTTACGAAGGTAGCGGGCGCTCCTACGAGCAGTACTTC
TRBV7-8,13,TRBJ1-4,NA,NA,CASSLAGGEKLFF,TGTGCCAGCAGCTTAGCGGGAGGCGAAAAACTGTTTTTT
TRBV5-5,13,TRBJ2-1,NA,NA,CASSLGGLDEQFF,TGTGCCAGCAGCTTAGGAGGGCTCGATGAGCAGTTCTTC
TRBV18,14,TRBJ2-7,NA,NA,CASSPSEGAYEQYF,TGTGCCAGCTCACCCTCGGAGGGGGCCTACGAGCAGTACTTC
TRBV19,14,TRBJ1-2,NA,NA,CASSIPGTNYGYTF,TGTGCCAGTAGTATCCCCGGGACAAACTATGGCTACACCTTC
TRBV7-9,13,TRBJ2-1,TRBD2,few,CASGTSGGAQQFF,TGTGCCAGCGGTACTAGCGGGGGAGCCCAGCAGTTCTTC
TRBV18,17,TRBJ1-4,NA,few,CASSTRDGGATNEKLFF,TGTGCCAGCTCAACCCGGGACGGCGGAGCAACTAATGAAAAACTGTTTTTT
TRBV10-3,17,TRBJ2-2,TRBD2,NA,CAISHSLAGEPTGELFF,TGTGCCATCAGCCACTCGCTAGCGGGGGAACCGACCGGGGAGCTGTTTTTT
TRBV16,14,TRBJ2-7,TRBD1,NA,CASSQSRGPYEQYF,TGTGCCAGCAGCCAATCGAGGGGGCCCTACGAGCAGTACTTC
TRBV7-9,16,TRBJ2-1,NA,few,CASSRVWLDSVNEQFF,TGTGCCAGCAGCAGAGTGTGGTTGGACAGCGTCAATGAGCAGTTCTTC
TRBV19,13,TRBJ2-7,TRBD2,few,CASSSGGHYEQYF,TGTGCCAGTAGTAGCGGGGGTCACTACGAGCAGTACTTC
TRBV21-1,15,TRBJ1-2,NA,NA,CASSNLGDEVAGYTF,TGTGCCAGCAGCAATCTAGGGGACGAAGTCGCTGGCTACACCTTC
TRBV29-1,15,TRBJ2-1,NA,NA,CSGRREGVSYNEQFF,TGCAGCGGGAGGCGCGAGGGGGTGTCCTACAATGAGCAGTTCTTC
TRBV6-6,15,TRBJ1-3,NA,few,CASSYELTSGNTIYF,TGTGCCAGCAGTTACGAGCTTACCTCTGGAAACACCATATATTTT
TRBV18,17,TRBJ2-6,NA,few,CASSPRLPEAGANVLTF,TGTGCCAGCTCACCACGGCTCCCGGAGGCTGGGGCCAACGTCCTGACTTTC
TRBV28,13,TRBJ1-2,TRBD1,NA,CASSRGQNYGYTF,TGTGCCAGCAGTAGGGGACAGAACTATGGCTACACCTTC
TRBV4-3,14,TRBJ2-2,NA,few,CASSQRPETGELFF,TGCGCCAGCAGCCAGAGACCGGAGACCGGGGAGCTGTTTTTT
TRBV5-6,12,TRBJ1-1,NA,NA,CASYRAGTEAFF,TGTGCCAGCTACAGGGCGGGGACTGAAGCTTTCTTT
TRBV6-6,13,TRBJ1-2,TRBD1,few,CASGQAYNYGYTF,TGTGCCAGTGGACAGGCCTACAACTATGGCTACACCTTC
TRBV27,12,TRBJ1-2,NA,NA,CASSYSGNGYTF,TGTGCCAGCAGTTACTCAGGGAATGGCTACACCTTC
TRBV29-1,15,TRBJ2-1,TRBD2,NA,CSASSGGDSYNEQFF,TGCAGCGCCAGTAGCGGGGGCGACTCCTACAATGAGCAGTTCTTC
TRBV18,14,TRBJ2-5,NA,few,CASSSGQPQETQYF,TGTGCCAGCTCCTCCGGCCAACCCCAAGAGACCCAGTACTTC
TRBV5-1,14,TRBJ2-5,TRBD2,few,CASSSTSGQETQYF,TGCGCCAGCAGCTCGACTAGCGGACAAGAGACCCAGTACTTC
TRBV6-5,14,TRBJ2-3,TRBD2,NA,CASRAGGPTDTQYF,TGTGCCAGCAGAGCGGGGGGTCCCACAGATACGCAGTATTTT
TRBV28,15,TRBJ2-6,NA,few,CASTEAGREANVLTF,TGTGCCAGCACTGAAGCGGGTCGGGAGGCCAACGTCCTGACTTTC